What follows describes a single T cell receptor (beta chain). Its target is not known. V was pared by 3 bases and J by 5 bases, with 5 bases of the junction left unmatched. Germline values: CDR1 SGHRS, CDR2 YFSETQ. The CDR3 is 14 residues long. Researchers ran the PCR with 60 Vbeta and 13 Jbeta primers. Using immunoSEQ multiplex PCR, the repertoire was profiled, and TCRdb retains in-frame clones only, with some absent. The data show about 85,000 clones, less than 75% seen once. The source of the sample is a study of cytomegalovirus exposure and HLA in healthy donors. Study-level findings and limits: In terms of immune exposure information, only CMV serostatus was available. Owing to their indistinguishability, certain V segments, notably TRBV6-2 and TRBV6-3, were excluded. Roughly uniform depth of sequencing across donors was assumed in presence/absence analyses. Reportedly, fewer N-insertions than the roughly 600-donor mean appeared in an Asian-associated ancestry cluster in a later analysis.

V gene TRBV5-1 combines with J gene TRBJ2-7, with 10 bases aligning to TRBD1. The TCR sequence derives from a man in his thirties or forties in good health and CMV-seronegative. Sequencing was done on a sample of PBMCs. The CDR3 bases are TGCGCCAGCAGCTCGGGACAGGGGATCAACGAGCAGTACTTC. It yields the protein CASSSGQGINEQYF.